This T cell receptor beta chain comes out of a study of T cell responses to AZD1222 COVID-19 vaccine. The germline V gene encodes CDR1 LNHDA and CDR2 SQIVND (reference sequence). Trimming left V 3 bases short and J 3 bases short, with 11 bases between. CDR3 length: 14 amino acids. Assay used: immunoSEQ multiplex PCR; TCRdb lists only in-frame clones, some missing. Of fewer than 150,000 clones in the sample, 85% to 90% were seen once. This clone has more than one count but fewer than ten. This TCR derives from an adult who received the AZD1222 COVID-19 vaccine. The rearrangement links TRBV19 to TRBJ1-1, with D tentatively TRBD1 (5 bases). Sequencing was performed on peripheral blood, taken 28 days after the second AZD1222 dose. CDR3 coding DNA: TGTGCCAGTAGTATGATGGGGCTGGACACTGAAGCTTTCTTT. It codes for CASSMMGLDTEAFF.